The 23 T cell receptor beta chains reported below all come from one sample, sequenced in a study of OX40 agonist ivuxolimab in advanced cancers. Repertoires were generated with immunoSEQ multiplex PCR, while TCRdb's copy carries only in-frame clones and drops some. Among some 150,000 clones, about nine tenths were seen once, and the ten largest hold approximately 1%. The sequencing here drew on CD4+ or CD8+ T cells sorted from blood, taken in a trial of the OX40 agonist ivuxolimab. These receptors all come from an adult with an advanced solid tumor such as melanoma, head and neck, liver or kidney cancer.

The V gene is TRBV6-1, the J gene TRBJ1-5; no clear D. CDR1 and CDR2 (germline): MNHNS, SASEGT. V dropped 7 bases and J dropped 0 bases, with 10 bases sitting between them. The CDR3 is 14 amino acids. The CDR3 bases are TGTGCCAGCATTTACGTAAATAGCAATCAGCCCCAGCATTTT. Its translation: CASIYVNSNQPQHF.

V gene TRBV7-9 combines with J gene TRBJ2-5; D unclear. The CDR3 has 14 amino acids. The germline CDR1 and CDR2 sequences are SEHNR and FQNEAQ (reference sequence). Between the trimmed V and J ends, which lost 1 base and 2 bases, there was a span of 8 bases. DNA for the CDR3: TGTGCCAGCAGCTTAGGGGCAGTTCAAGAGACCCAGTACTTC. It specifies CASSLGAVQETQYF.

This chain links TRBV11-3 with TRBJ1-1; no reliable D call. Germline CDR1 SGHNT, CDR2 YENEEA. V was clipped by 1 base and J by 8 bases, with 8 bases between them. The CDR3 totals 12 residues. DNA for the CDR3: TGTGCCAGCAGCTTAGCCTCGAGGGAAGCTTTCTTT. Protein product: CASSLASREAFF.

The chain has TRBV28 and TRBJ1-3; 10 positions agree with TRBD1. The CDR3 runs to 15 residues. The J segment lost 5 bases and the V segment lost 5 bases, leaving 6 bases of the junction unmatched. Germline lookup yields CDR1 MDHEN and CDR2 SYDVKM. CDR3 sequence reads: CASSPRQGARNTIYF. The CDR3 nucleotides read TGTGCCAGCAGTCCCCGACAGGGGGCTAGAAACACCATATATTTT.

The J gene is TRBJ1-1, the V gene TRBV14, with D maybe TRBD1 (5 bases). Trimming took off 2 bases at V and 4 bases at J, with 14 bases between the two ends. Germline V gene data show CDR1 as SGHDN and CDR2 as FVKESK. This CDR3 spans 15 amino acids. CDR3: CASSQTPGSGTEAFF. CDR3 nucleotide sequence: TGTGCCAGCAGCCAAACCCCAGGGTCTGGCACTGAAGCTTTCTTT.

This rearrangement joins TRBV27 to TRBJ2-4; D is perhaps TRBD1 (8 bases). This CDR3 has 15 residues. Trimming pared 0 bases from V and 8 bases from J, leaving 14 bases between. CDR1 and CDR2 from the germline V gene are MNHEY and SMNVEV (reference sequence). The CDR3 is CASSLSPQGGYIQYF. The CDR3 DNA follows: TGTGCCAGCAGTTTATCCCCACAGGGGGGGTACATTCAGTACTTC.

The chain has TRBV18 and TRBJ2-7, with 11 nucleotides matching TRBD1. Germline V lookup: CDR1 KGHSH, CDR2 LQKENI. The J segment lost 3 bases and the V segment lost 2 bases, leaving 6 bases of the junction unmatched. The CDR3 covers 16 residues. In nucleotides, the CDR3 is TGTGCCAGCTCACCAGTAACAGGGACAGGGGGCTACGAGCAGTACTTC. It codes for CASSPVTGTGGYEQYF. The variable domain in full, with the rest retrieved from reference TRBV18 and TRBJ2-7, is NAGVMQNPRHLVRRRGQEARLRCSPMKGHSHVYWYRQLPEEGLKFMVYLQKENIIDESGMPKERFSAEFPKEGPSILRIQQVVRGDSAAYFCASSPVTGTGGYEQYFGPGTRLTVT.

The chain has TRBV2 and TRBJ2-1; D uncertain. With 0 bases removed from V and 11 bases from J, the gap between germline ends came to 8 bases. CDR1 and CDR2 from the germline V gene are SNHLY and FYNNEI. The CDR3 has 12 residues. The CDR3 protein is CASSEAGFQQFF. For the CDR3, the DNA is TGTGCCAGCAGTGAAGCAGGGTTTCAGCAGTTCTTC.

The count of this clone is one. The chain combines TRBV6-5 with TRBJ1-1; TRBD1 might be the D (6 bases). CDR1 and CDR2 (germline): MNHEY, SVGAGI. The V gene lost 5 bases and the J gene lost 4 bases, with 8 bases spanning the gap. This CDR3 is 12 amino acids long. CDR3 nucleotide sequence: TGTGCCAGCAGTCCACAGGGCACTGAAGCTTTCTTT. Protein sequence: CASSPQGTEAFF.

This clone was seen more than once but under ten times. The chain joins TRBV6-6 to TRBJ1-3; D is uncertain. Trimming removed 5 bases from V and 1 base from J, with 15 bases in between. Germline CDR1 MNHNY, CDR2 SVGAGI (reference sequence). The CDR3 loop spans 16 amino acids. CDR3 DNA sequence: TGTGCCAGCAGTCCGCCAGGAGTGCTATCTGGAAACACCATATATTTT. It codes for CASSPPGVLSGNTIYF.

The chain recombines TRBV30 with TRBJ2-1; maybe TRBD2 (5 bases). The CDR3 contains 11 residues. Germline V CDR1 and CDR2: GTSNPN, SVGIG (reference sequence). The CDR3 coding sequence is TGTGCAGTGACTACCTACAATGAGCAGTTCTTC. Translation: CAVTTYNEQFF.

The J gene is TRBJ1-2, the V gene TRBV28; D remains unclear. Germline CDR1 and CDR2: MDHEN and SYDVKM. V was pared by 11 bases and J by 0 bases, with 7 bases between. The CDR3 contains 11 residues. CDR3 in DNA: TGTGCCGGTCGGACTAACTATGGCTACACCTTC. This sequence encodes CAGRTNYGYTF.

This clone was recorded a few times. The V gene is TRBV7-2, the J gene TRBJ2-5; D is undetermined. The V end was cut by 3 bases, the J end by 1 base, with 9 bases between. Germline CDR1 is SGHTA and CDR2 is FQGNSA. The CDR3 totals 14 residues. CDR3 in amino acids: CASSFSPAQETQYF. CDR3 coding DNA: TGTGCCAGCAGCTTTAGTCCCGCCCAAGAGACCCAGTACTTC.

This clone was counted a single time. The chain couples TRBV11-2 to TRBJ1-2; a possible D gene is TRBD1 (6 bases). Per germline, CDR1 SGHAT and CDR2 FQNNGV. V shed 0 bases and J shed 5 bases, with 13 bases lying between them. The CDR3 runs to 15 residues. The CDR3 region is CASSLDPGRGYGYTF. Here the CDR3 DNA reads TGTGCCAGCAGCTTAGATCCGGGGAGGGGGTATGGCTACACCTTC. The variable domain in full, with the rest retrieved from reference TRBV11-2 and TRBJ1-2, is EAGVAQSPRYKIIEKRQSVAFWCNPISGHATLYWYQQILGQGPKLLIQFQNNGVVDDSQLPKDRFSAERLKGVDSTLKIQPAKLEDSAVYLCASSLDPGRGYGYTFGSGTRLTVV.

This chain joins TRBV7-9 and TRBJ2-7, with D maybe TRBD2 (5 bases). Germline V gene sequence: CDR1 SEHNR, CDR2 FQNEAQ (reference sequence). V lost 5 bases and J 2 bases, leaving 16 bases between the germline ends. This CDR3 is built from 15 residues. The CDR3 protein is CASSVKGEGPYEQYF. CDR3 DNA sequence: TGTGCCAGCAGCGTAAAAGGAGAGGGCCCCTACGAGCAGTACTTC. The complete variable domain, with remaining parts taken from reference TRBV7-9 and TRBJ2-7, reads DTGVSQNPRHKITKRGQNVTFRCDPISEHNRLYWYRQTLGQGPEFLTYFQNEAQLEKSRLLSDRFSAERPKGSFSTLEIQRTEQGDSAMYLCASSVKGEGPYEQYFGPGTRLTVT.

This clone was detected only once. J is TRBJ2-7 and V is TRBV27; 7 nucleotides match TRBD1. This CDR3 comprises 15 residues. Germline V gene data show CDR1 as MNHEY and CDR2 as SMNVEV (reference sequence). V shed 6 bases and J 4 bases; nucleotides not matched to a gene: 12. The CDR3 loop is CASSQPGTETYEQYF. The CDR3 coding sequence is TGTGCCAGCAGCCAACCCGGGACAGAGACATACGAGCAGTACTTC.

The rearrangement joins TRBV6-1 to TRBJ1-5; unclear D gene. Germline-derived CDR1 and CDR2 are MNHNS and SASEGT. The ends were cut back, 3 bases at V and 6 bases at J, with 3 bases in the middle. The CDR3 extends over 11 amino acids. The CDR3 loop is CASSEGQPQHF. CDR3 coding DNA: TGTGCCAGCAGTGAGGGTCAGCCCCAGCATTTT.

This chain links TRBV9 with TRBJ2-1; 7 bases align to TRBD2. The trim removed 4 bases at V and 4 bases at J, leaving 17 bases unmatched. Per germline, CDR1 SGDLS and CDR2 YYNGEE. This CDR3 comprises 18 residues. CDR3 DNA sequence: TGTGCCAGCAGCCCCGGCCCCCCGGGTGATAGCGGGTACAATGAGCAGTTCTTC. This codes for CASSPGPPGDSGYNEQFF.

The V and J genes are TRBV27 and TRBJ2-2, with 9 bases aligning to TRBD2. V shed 0 bases and J 2 bases; nucleotides not matched to a gene: 7. Looked up from germline, CDR1 is MNHEY and CDR2 is SMNVEV (reference sequence). This CDR3 contains 18 residues. The CDR3 region is CASSLSRALAGNTGELFF. The CDR3 nucleotides read TGTGCCAGCAGTTTATCTAGGGCACTAGCGGGTAACACCGGGGAGCTGTTTTTT.

The V and J genes are TRBV18 and TRBJ2-4; D is unresolved. Trimming cost V 0 bases and J 4 bases, with 7 bases left between them. This CDR3 is 14 amino acids long. CDR1 KGHSH and CDR2 LQKENI come from the germline V gene. The chain's CDR3 is CASSPPNSKNIQYF. The CDR3 coding sequence is TGTGCCAGCTCACCACCGAACAGTAAAAACATTCAGTACTTC.

The chain has TRBV28 and TRBJ2-7; D unclear. The ends were cut back, 2 bases at V and 1 base at J, with 3 bases in the middle. Per the germline V gene, CDR1 is MDHEN and CDR2 is SYDVKM. The CDR3 totals 12 residues. CDR3 sequence (DNA): TGTGCCAGCAGTTTAACGTCCTACGAGCAGTACTTC. Residues: CASSLTSYEQYF.

This chain connects TRBV4-1 to TRBJ1-5, with D possibly being TRBD1 (5 bases). The V end was cut by 0 bases, the J end by 6 bases, with 12 bases between. The CDR3 length is 15 residues. Germline CDR1 is MGHRA and CDR2 is YSYEKL. CDR3 nucleotides: TGCGCCAGCAGCCAAGATCAGGGCGGGGGTCAGCCCCAGCATTTT. Translation: CASSQDQGGGQPQHF.

The chain has TRBV7-8 and TRBJ2-7, with a possible D match to TRBD1 (5 bases). Trimming took off 1 base at V and 0 bases at J, with 7 bases between the two ends. The CDR3 covers 14 residues. The germline gives CDR1 SGHVS, CDR2 FQNEAQ. DNA of the CDR3: TGTGCCAGCAGCTTAGGACAGTACTCCTACGAGCAGTACTTC. Protein sequence: CASSLGQYSYEQYF.